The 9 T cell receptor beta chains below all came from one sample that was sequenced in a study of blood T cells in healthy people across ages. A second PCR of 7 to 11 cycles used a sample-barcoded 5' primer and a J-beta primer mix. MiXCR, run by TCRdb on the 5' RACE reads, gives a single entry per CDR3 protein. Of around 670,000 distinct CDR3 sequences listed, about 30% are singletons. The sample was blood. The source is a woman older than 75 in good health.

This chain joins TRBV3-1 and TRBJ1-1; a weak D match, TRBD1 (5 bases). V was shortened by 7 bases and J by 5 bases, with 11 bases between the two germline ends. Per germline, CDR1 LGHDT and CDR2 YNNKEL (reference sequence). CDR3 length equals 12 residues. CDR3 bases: TGTGCCAGCACCGTTCAGGGAACTGAAGCTTTCTTT. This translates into CASTVQGTEAFF.

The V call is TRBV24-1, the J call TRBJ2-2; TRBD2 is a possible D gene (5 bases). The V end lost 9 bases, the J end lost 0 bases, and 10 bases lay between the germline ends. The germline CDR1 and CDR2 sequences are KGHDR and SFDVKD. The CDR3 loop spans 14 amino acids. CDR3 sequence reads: CATRGNSNTGELFF. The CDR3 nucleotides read TGTGCCACCCGGGGAAACTCGAACACCGGGGAGCTGTTTTTT.

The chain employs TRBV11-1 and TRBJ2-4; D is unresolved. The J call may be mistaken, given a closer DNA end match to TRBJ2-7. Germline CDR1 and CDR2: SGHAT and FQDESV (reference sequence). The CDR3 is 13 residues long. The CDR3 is CASSSSSCDEQYF. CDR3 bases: TGTGCCAGCAGCTCATCTTCTTGTGACGAGCAGTACTTC.

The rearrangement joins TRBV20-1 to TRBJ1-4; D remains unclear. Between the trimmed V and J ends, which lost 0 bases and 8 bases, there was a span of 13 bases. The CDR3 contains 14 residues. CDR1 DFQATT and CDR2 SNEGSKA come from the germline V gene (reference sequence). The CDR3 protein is CSAREGGGREKLFF. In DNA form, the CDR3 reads TGCAGTGCTAGAGAGGGTGGAGGTCGCGAAAAACTGTTTTTT.

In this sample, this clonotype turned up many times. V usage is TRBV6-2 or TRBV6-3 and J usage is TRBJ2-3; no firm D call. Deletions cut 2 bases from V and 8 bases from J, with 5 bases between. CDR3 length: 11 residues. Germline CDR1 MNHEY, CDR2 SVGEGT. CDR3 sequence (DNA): TGTGCCAGCAGTTACCTTGGTACGCAGTATTTT. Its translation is CASSYLGTQYF.

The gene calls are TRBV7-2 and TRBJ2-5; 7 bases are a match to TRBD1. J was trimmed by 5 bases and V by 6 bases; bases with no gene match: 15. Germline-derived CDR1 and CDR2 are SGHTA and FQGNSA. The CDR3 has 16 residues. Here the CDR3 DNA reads TGTGCCAGCAGTCCAACGTTCGACAGGGAACGGGAGACCCAGTACTTC. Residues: CASSPTFDRERETQYF.

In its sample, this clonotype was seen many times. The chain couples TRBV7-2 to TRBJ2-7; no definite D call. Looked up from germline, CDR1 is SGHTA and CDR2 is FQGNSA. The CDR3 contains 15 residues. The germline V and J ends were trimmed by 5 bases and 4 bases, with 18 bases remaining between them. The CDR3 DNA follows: TGTGCCAGCAGCCCCGTGGCAGGCGGCTTATACGAGCAGTACTTC. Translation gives CASSPVAGGLYEQYF.

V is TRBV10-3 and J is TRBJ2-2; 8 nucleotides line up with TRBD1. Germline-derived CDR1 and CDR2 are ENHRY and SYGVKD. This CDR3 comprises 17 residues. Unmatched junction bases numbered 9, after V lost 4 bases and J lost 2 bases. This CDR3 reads CAISGTGTGYNTGELFF. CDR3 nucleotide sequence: TGTGCCATCAGTGGGACCGGGACAGGATACAACACCGGGGAGCTGTTTTTT.

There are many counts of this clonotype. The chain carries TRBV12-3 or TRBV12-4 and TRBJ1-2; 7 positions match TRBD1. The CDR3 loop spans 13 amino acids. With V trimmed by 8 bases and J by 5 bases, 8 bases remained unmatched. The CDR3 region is CASFITGVYGYTF. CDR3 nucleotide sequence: TGTGCCAGCTTCATCACAGGGGTTTATGGCTACACCTTC.